A selection of T cell receptor beta chains follows, all from one sample in a study of cytomegalovirus exposure and HLA in healthy donors. Sequenced by immunoSEQ multiplex PCR; TCRdb stores in-frame clones only, minus some. The repertoire holds around 60,000 clones, with approximately 80% as singletons. The sample comprised PBMCs. The receptors shown here come from a male donor in good health and CMV-seronegative. Each CDR3 is given with its conserved first and last residue. D genes are given only for firm matches. Size tells how often a clone was seen (once, few, many) or the class of an expanded clone, and some rows leave it out.

v_gene,j_gene,d_gene,abundance,CDR3aa,CDR3nt
TRBV19,TRBJ2-7,.,.,CASSSPTSYEQYF,TGTGCCAGTAGTAGTCCCACCTCCTACGAGCAGTACTTC
TRBV5-8,TRBJ1-5,.,.,CASSRRNSNQPQHF,TGTGCCAGCAGCCGCAGAAATAGCAATCAGCCCCAGCATTTT
TRBV5-1,TRBJ2-3,.,.,CASSPGAGPSGYQYF,TGCGCCAGCAGCCCCGGTGCGGGTCCCTCGGGGTACCAGTATTTT
TRBV19,TRBJ1-2,.,few,CASSEVTEPDGYTF,TGTGCCAGTAGTGAGGTGACGGAACCAGATGGCTACACCTTC
TRBV7-3,TRBJ2-3,TRBD2,.,CASSLGLAGGDTQYF,TGTGCCAGCAGCTTAGGACTAGCGGGGGGAGATACGCAGTATTTT
TRBV30,TRBJ2-5,.,.,CAWSLSRAETQYF,TGTGCCTGGAGTCTCTCGAGGGCGGAGACCCAGTACTTC
TRBV14,TRBJ1-2,TRBD1,once,CASSQTGGYGYTF,TGTGCCAGCAGCCAAACAGGGGGCTATGGCTACACCTTC
TRBV27,TRBJ2-3,.,few,CATSLYATGSSDTQYF,TGTGCCACCTCCCTCTACGCCACAGGGTCCTCAGATACGCAGTATTTT
TRBV6-5,TRBJ2-7,.,.,CASSYAQGYEQYF,TGTGCCAGCAGTTATGCCCAGGGCTACGAGCAGTACTTC
TRBV5-1,TRBJ2-3,.,.,CASSLGAWEPAADTQYF,TGCGCCAGCAGCTTGGGGGCTTGGGAGCCGGCGGCAGATACGCAGTATTTT
TRBV2,TRBJ1-2,TRBD1,.,CASSLVNRDSYGYTF,TGTGCCAGCAGTTTGGTTAACCGGGACAGCTATGGCTACACCTTC
TRBV7-2,TRBJ1-1,.,once,CASSLQGNTEAFF,TGTGCCAGCAGCCTCCAGGGGAACACTGAAGCTTTCTTT
TRBV2,TRBJ2-1,.,.,CASKGENNEQFF,TGTGCCAGCAAGGGGGAGAACAATGAGCAGTTCTTC
TRBV15,TRBJ2-1,TRBD1,.,CATADRGGEQFF,TGTGCCACCGCTGACAGGGGCGGAGAGCAGTTCTTC